Below, 3 T cell receptor beta chains from the same sample are listed, as sequenced in a study of T-cell memory formation after mild COVID-19. TCRdb re-called the 5' RACE reads with MiXCR, one entry per CDR3 protein. Of approximately 300,000 distinct CDR3 sequences listed, roughly a fifth are singletons. Input material: PBMCs or a T cell subset sorted from them (not recorded which). The receptors stem from a man aged 18 to 35 who had mild COVID-19 (a few samples of this study predate the infection). Cell type and time point are not known.

The chain is built from TRBV7-6 and TRBJ1-1, with TRBD1 as a possible D gene (5 bases). The V gene lost 0 bases and the J gene lost 2 bases, with 10 bases spanning the gap. The CDR3 sequence is 15 residues long. Germline CDR1 and CDR2: SGHVS and FNYEAQ. CDR3 sequence reads: CASSLAGTANTEAFF. DNA of the CDR3: TGTGCCAGCAGCTTAGCGGGGACGGCCAACACTGAAGCTTTCTTT.

The gene calls are TRBV7-9 and TRBJ1-1; D is possibly TRBD1 (6 bases). Trimming stripped 7 bases from V and 0 bases from J, with 12 bases between. Germline CDR1 and CDR2: SEHNR and FQNEAQ (reference sequence). CDR3 length equals 14 residues. The CDR3 reads CASIEAGVNTEAFF. For the CDR3, the DNA is TGTGCCAGCATCGAGGCAGGGGTGAACACTGAAGCTTTCTTT.

This clonotype came up a few times. The rearrangement uses TRBV3-1 and TRBJ2-7; D gene uncertain. Trimming cost V 4 bases and J 7 bases, with 11 bases left between them. CDR3 size: 12 residues. Germline V gives CDR1 LGHDT, CDR2 YNNKEL (reference sequence). In nucleotides, the CDR3 is TGTGCCAGCAGCCCCGGAGCGAGAGAGCAGTACTTC. Translation: CASSPGAREQYF.